The rows below give T cell receptor beta chains drawn from one sample of a study of T cell responses to AZD1222 COVID-19 vaccine. The method was immunoSEQ multiplex PCR; TCRdb's version includes in-frame clones alone and lacks a portion of them. Of 95,000 to 150,000 clones listed, around 87% are singletons. The sequences come from peripheral blood, collected on day 0 of AZD1222 vaccination. The receptors were gathered from an adult in good health. CDR3s include the opening cysteine and the closing phenylalanine or tryptophan.

V	CDR3
TRBV5-1	CASSPTQGAYGYTF
TRBV2	CASSERVNTEAFF
TRBV18	CASSLNSAAPQETQYF
TRBV3-1/TRBV3-2	CASSQVQGSGGSLSYNEQFF
TRBV27	CASSATGLYNSPLHF
TRBV9	CASSVAQGTNSPLHF
TRBV30	CAWSVVGGQHYEQYF
TRBV10-3	CAIRTQGLEGEAFF
TRBV4-3	CASSQDSGGLGGLSQAFF
TRBV5-8	CASSLAGQSNTGELFF
TRBV5-1	CASSFIGTGGYNEQFF
TRBV7-3	CASSSGQGAYGYTF
TRBV5-1	CASSLVGRVETQYF
TRBV3-1/TRBV3-2	CASSQGARDYTDTQYF
TRBV6-5	CASSSKRNTEAFF
TRBV20-1	CGVREYGYTF
TRBV19	CASKMRGLGETQYF
TRBV6-2/TRBV6-3	CASSPLLGEGGNYGYTF
TRBV5-1	CASSWRIGELFF
TRBV6-2/TRBV6-3	CASSGLAPISYNEQFF
TRBV6-2/TRBV6-3	CASSYGSSGTDTGELFF
TRBV28	CASSLSSDIYAQYF
TRBV3-1/TRBV3-2	CASRPDRAPGNTIYF
TRBV2	CATLEQGFSYEQYF
TRBV4-1	CASSQVWTGGSLSRGLFF
TRBV10-1	CASSAGQAYEQYF
TRBV28	CASSLRGSREQYF
TRBV3-1/TRBV3-2	CASSRGETIQYF
TRBV6-2/TRBV6-3	CASSGTGGRHYGYTF
TRBV6-2/TRBV6-3	CASSYPRDGYTF
TRBV24-1	CATSDSPGDEQYF